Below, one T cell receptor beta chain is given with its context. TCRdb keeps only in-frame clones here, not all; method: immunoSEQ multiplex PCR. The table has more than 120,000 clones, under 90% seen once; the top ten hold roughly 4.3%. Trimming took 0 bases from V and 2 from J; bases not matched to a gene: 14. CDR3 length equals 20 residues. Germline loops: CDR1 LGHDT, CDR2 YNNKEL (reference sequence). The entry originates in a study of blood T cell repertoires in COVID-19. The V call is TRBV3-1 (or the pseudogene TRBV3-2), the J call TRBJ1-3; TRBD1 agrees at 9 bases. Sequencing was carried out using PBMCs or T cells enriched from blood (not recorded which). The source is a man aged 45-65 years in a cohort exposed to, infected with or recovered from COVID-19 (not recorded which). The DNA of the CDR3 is TGTGCCAGCAGCCAAGATATGGGACAGGGTTTTTCTGAAGCTGGAAACACCATATATTTT. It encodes CASSQDMGQGFSEAGNTIYF.